Only a few counts were recorded for the clone carrying this T cell receptor (beta chain). The repertoire was sequenced with immunoSEQ multiplex PCR; TCRdb's copy has only in-frame clones and lacks some. Among roughly 88,000 clones listed, under 95% were seen once. The sample belongs to a study of T cell changes during pregnancy in multiple sclerosis. Germline-derived CDR1 and CDR2 are MNHEY and SMNVEV (reference sequence). The CDR3 runs 15 residues. V was clipped by 2 bases and J by 0 bases, with 11 bases between them. The rearrangement joins TRBV27 to TRBJ2-7; no clear D. The source material was peripheral blood, sampled in the first trimester of pregnancy. This clonotype was sampled from a female donor with multiple sclerosis, enrolled in a pregnancy study. The CDR3 region has the DNA TGTGCCAGCAGTTTAGTCCGACCGGGCTCCTACGAGCAGTACTTC. The encoded protein is CASSLVRPGSYEQYF.